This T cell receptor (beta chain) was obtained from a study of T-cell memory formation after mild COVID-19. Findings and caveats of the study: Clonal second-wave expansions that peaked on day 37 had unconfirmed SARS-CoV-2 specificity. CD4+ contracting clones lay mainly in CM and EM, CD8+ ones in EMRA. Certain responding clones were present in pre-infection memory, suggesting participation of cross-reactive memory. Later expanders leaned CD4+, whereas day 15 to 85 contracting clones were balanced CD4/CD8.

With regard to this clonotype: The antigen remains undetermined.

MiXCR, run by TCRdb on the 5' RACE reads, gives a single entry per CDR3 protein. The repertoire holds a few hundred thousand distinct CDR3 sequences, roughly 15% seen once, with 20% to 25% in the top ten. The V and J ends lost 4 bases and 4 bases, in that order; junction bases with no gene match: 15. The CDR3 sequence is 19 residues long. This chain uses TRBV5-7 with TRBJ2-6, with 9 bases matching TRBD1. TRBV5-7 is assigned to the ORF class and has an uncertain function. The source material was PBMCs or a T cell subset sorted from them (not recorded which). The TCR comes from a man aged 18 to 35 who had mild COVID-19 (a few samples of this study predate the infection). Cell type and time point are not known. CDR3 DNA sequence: TGTGCCAGCAGCCCTCCGGGACAGGGAGTATTGCTGGGGGCCAACGTCCTGACTTTC. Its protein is CASSPPGQGVLLGANVLTF.